These T cell receptor beta chains were read from a single sample in a study of blood T cell repertoires in COVID-19. Libraries were prepared by immunoSEQ multiplex PCR; TCRdb keeps only in-frame clonotypes and omits some of them. The data contain 190,000 or so clones, around 84% of them singletons. Material: peripheral blood. Receptors originate from a middle-aged man with active or convalescent COVID-19. Each CDR3 is given without its conserved first and last residue.

>TRBV30|TRBJ2-5
AWSVLGGSETQY
>TRBV4-2|TRBJ2-5
ASSQYQGLAEETQY
>TRBV5-1|TRBJ1-5
ASSLAGESNQPQH
>TRBV6-1|TRBJ1-5
ASSDLQWEGKPQH
>TRBV5-1|TRBJ2-1
ASSLTRMYNEQF
>TRBV29-1|TRBJ2-5
SVESWTRTKY
>TRBV6-6|TRBJ1-2
ASSYPQGRYGYT
>TRBV15|TRBJ1-2
ATSRGGGNGYT
>TRBV12-3/TRBV12-4|TRBJ1-1
ASSPRNTEAF
>TRBV28|TRBJ1-1
ASGSGHTEAF
>TRBV6-5|TRBJ1-1
ASSMTLAGTEAF
>TRBV18|TRBJ2-1
ASSPPGTGGNNEQF
>TRBV5-1|TRBJ2-5
ASSSQGAKETQY
>TRBV11-3|TRBJ2-1
ASSLALAGVNEQF
>TRBV28|TRBJ1-3
ASSPGYSGNTIY
>TRBV12-5|TRBJ2-5
ASGPPGLRGETQY
>TRBV15|TRBJ1-5
ATSDRGSNQPQH
>TRBV4-1|TRBJ2-3
ASSPWDSITDTQY
>TRBV9|TRBJ1-5
ASSVDGANQPQH
>TRBV28|TRBJ2-3
ASIGQGGPDTQY
>TRBV21-1|TRBJ1-6
ASSSNRDTESSYNSPLH
>TRBV30|TRBJ2-5
AWSVQGGQETQY
>TRBV7-3|TRBJ2-3
ASSSGTSHTDTQY
>TRBV6-5|TRBJ1-1
ASSSPGQATEAF
>TRBV18|TRBJ2-5
ASSPTSGQETQY
>TRBV4-2|TRBJ1-5
ASSQGGTKDQPQH
>TRBV6-1|TRBJ1-4
ASSWGQNEKLF
>TRBV5-8|TRBJ2-5
ASSFGGPRTQY
>TRBV27|TRBJ2-5
ASSVENPQETQY
>TRBV7-9|TRBJ1-1
ASSVFVTEAF
>TRBV4-1|TRBJ1-3
ASSPGQNFGNTIY
>TRBV10-3|TRBJ2-3
AIKSPSGGYTDTQY
>TRBV25-1|TRBJ1-2
ASKGGGGYT
>TRBV6-1|TRBJ1-1
ASSETGQINTEAF
>TRBV5-1|TRBJ1-2
ASSFALRGPHYGYT
>TRBV14|TRBJ1-6
ASSQGTVTYSPLH
>TRBV14|TRBJ1-1
ASSHGTVNTEAF
>TRBV7-2|TRBJ1-2
ASSLITGQPNYGYT
>TRBV2|TRBJ1-2
ASSEFGGDGYT
>TRBV10-3|TRBJ2-5
AISDSGTSLQETQY
>TRBV10-3|TRBJ2-7
AISVSGTGGGEQY
>TRBV6-2/TRBV6-3|TRBJ1-2
ASSYNPRGYT
>TRBV19|TRBJ2-1
ASSSPVGGNEQF
>TRBV27|TRBJ2-7
ASSSTGYEQY
>TRBV6-5|TRBJ1-3
ASSRGGYSGNTIY
>TRBV18|TRBJ1-1
ASSVQTLNTEAF
>TRBV14|TRBJ2-7
ASSLGGSRREQY
>TRBV4-2|TRBJ1-2
ASSQESGGNYGYT
>TRBV5-5|TRBJ1-6
ASSLDRIYNSPLH
>TRBV13|TRBJ1-2
ASSLSPELYGYT
>TRBV30|TRBJ1-6
AVLTGLYNSPLH
>TRBV6-6|TRBJ2-1
ASSPVVAGVNNEQF
>TRBV30|TRBJ1-4
AWSARGEKLF
>TRBV1|TRBJ2-3
TSSHGSRGGLADTQY
>TRBV4-3|TRBJ2-5
ASSQDRRTQY
>TRBV4-2|TRBJ2-1
ASSQDSGLAGAQF
>TRBV6-6|TRBJ1-2
ASRGQGNNYGYT
>TRBV30|TRBJ1-1
AWSVQGRPFEAF